The rows below give T cell receptor beta chains drawn from one sample of a study of blood T cell repertoires in COVID-19. Sequencing used immunoSEQ multiplex PCR; TCRdb keeps in-frame clones, though not all of them. The table lists some 460,000 clones, around 89% of them singletons. The sequencing sample was made of peripheral blood. The receptors were sampled from a woman in her twenties or thirties with acute or convalescent COVID-19. Both conserved end residues are part of each CDR3. Clone size is shown for a subset of rows, as once, few, many or a class of expanded clone.

.	TRBJ2-2	TRBV7-8	CASKRMRGPNTGELFF
.	TRBJ2-5	TRBV29-1	CSVPGTEQETQYF
.	TRBJ2-2	TRBV9	CASARQGELFF
.	TRBJ2-1	TRBV5-1	CASSLPGEKNNEQFF
.	TRBJ2-1	TRBV11-2	CASSSAGTSGVYNEQFF
once	TRBJ2-5	TRBV7-8	CASSLNERQETQYF
.	TRBJ1-2	TRBV7-3	CASSPGLFYGYTF
.	TRBJ2-5	TRBV2	CASIRQGARQETQYF
.	TRBJ1-6	TRBV28	CASSPADRGSNNSPLHF
.	TRBJ2-1	TRBV9	CASSVGSGVEEQFF
.	TRBJ1-2	TRBV30	CACTSGQGALYGYTF
.	TRBJ2-6	TRBV11-2	CASSELLGANVLTF
.	TRBJ2-7	TRBV5-1	CASSPRQASYEQYF
once	TRBJ1-4	TRBV30	CAWSPGGQFREKLFF